These 11 T cell receptor beta chains were all obtained from the same sample, sequenced in a study of PD-L1 blockade in urothelial cancer. The protocol was immunoSEQ multiplex PCR, while the TCRdb copy is restricted to in-frame clones and leaves out a portion. The sample has 87,000 or so clones, 84% seen once. Stated time point: pretreatment peripheral blood. This sample comprised PBMCs, obtained around atezolizumab (anti-PD-L1) treatment. These receptors were obtained from a man between 60 and 75 years old with urothelial cancer.

The chain is built from TRBV4-2 and TRBJ2-3; no firm D call. Germline CDR1 LGHNA, CDR2 YNFKEQ. The CDR3 spans 13 residues. V was trimmed by 0 bases and J by 2 bases, leaving 3 bases between them. CDR3 protein: CASSQEYTDTQYF. For the CDR3, the DNA is TGTGCCAGCAGCCAAGAGTACACAGATACGCAGTATTTT.

The sample holds one count of this clone. This chain joins TRBV2 and TRBJ1-1; D remains ambiguous. CDR1 is SNHLY, CDR2 FYNNEI, per germline. The CDR3 is made up of 14 amino acids. Trimming stripped 7 bases from V and 4 bases from J, with 16 bases between. The CDR3: CASIASRPGTEAFF. Here the CDR3 DNA reads TGTGCCAGCATTGCGTCTCGACCGGGCACTGAAGCTTTCTTT.

The chain employs TRBV7-9 and TRBJ2-5, with D tentatively TRBD2 (6 bases). The CDR3 contains 15 residues. V lost 0 bases and J 2 bases, leaving 10 bases between the germline ends. Germline CDR1 is SEHNR and CDR2 is FQNEAQ (reference sequence). CDR3 DNA: TGTGCCAGCAGCTTAGCGAGAGCGGGTCAAGAGACCCAGTACTTC. It encodes CASSLARAGQETQYF. The full variable domain, in which reference TRBV7-9 and TRBJ2-5 provide the parts outside the CDR3, is DTGVSQNPRHKITKRGQNVTFRCDPISEHNRLYWYRQTLGQGPEFLTYFQNEAQLEKSRLLSDRFSAERPKGSFSTLEIQRTEQGDSAMYLCASSLARAGQETQYFGPGTRLLVL.

This clone was counted a single time. The J gene is TRBJ2-1, the V gene TRBV6-5; no definite D call. The CDR3 sequence is 14 residues long. The germline gives CDR1 MNHEY, CDR2 SVGAGI. Trimming shortened V by 6 bases and J by 0 bases, and 9 bases separated the two germline ends. CDR3 nucleotides: TGTGCCAGCAGAGAGCCGAGCTCCTACAATGAGCAGTTCTTC. This gives the protein CASREPSSYNEQFF.

This sequence joins TRBV19 and TRBJ1-5, with D tentatively TRBD1 (5 bases). Germline V CDR1 and CDR2: LNHDA, SQIVND (reference sequence). The CDR3 extends over 14 amino acids. Trimming stripped 7 bases from V and 2 bases from J, with 12 bases between. CDR3 nucleotides: TGTGCCAGTACCGCGGGACGGCGCAATCAGCCCCAGCATTTT. Protein sequence: CASTAGRRNQPQHF. The full variable domain, completed using reference TRBV19 and TRBJ1-5, is DGGITQSPKYLFRKEGQNVTLSCEQNLNHDAMYWYRQDPGQGLRLIYYSQIVNDFQKGDIAEGYSVSREKKESFPLTVTSAQKNPTAFYLCASTAGRRNQPQHFGDGTRLSIL.

This clone was observed a single time. V usage is TRBV19 and J usage is TRBJ2-7; TRBD2 might be the D (5 bases). Between the trimmed V and J ends, which lost 4 bases and 3 bases, there was a span of 10 bases. Germline CDR1 and CDR2: LNHDA and SQIVND (reference sequence). The CDR3 length is 13 residues. Here the CDR3 reads CASSRNGGYEQYF. In DNA, the CDR3 is TGTGCCAGTAGTAGGAACGGAGGCTACGAGCAGTACTTC. The entire variable domain, with the rest obtained from reference TRBV19 and TRBJ2-7, is as follows: DGGITQSPKYLFRKEGQNVTLSCEQNLNHDAMYWYRQDPGQGLRLIYYSQIVNDFQKGDIAEGYSVSREKKESFPLTVTSAQKNPTAFYLCASSRNGGYEQYFGPGTRLTVT.

This chain links TRBV6-1 with TRBJ2-1, with TRBD1 matching 7 bases. Germline trimming cut 4 bases from V and 3 bases from J; bases unmatched to any gene: 6. CDR1 is MNHNS, CDR2 SASEGT, per germline. This CDR3 spans 15 amino acids. CDR3 in DNA: TGTGCCAGCAGTGGACGACAGGGTGGCTACAATGAGCAGTTCTTC. Amino acid sequence: CASSGRQGGYNEQFF.

V usage is TRBV13 and J usage is TRBJ2-5; D remains unclear. The CDR3 loop spans 16 amino acids. The V gene's germline CDR1 is PRHDT and CDR2 FYEKMQ (reference sequence). Trimming took off 4 bases at V and 2 bases at J, with 17 bases between the two ends. CDR3 residues: CASSSRSLVSQETQYF. The CDR3 DNA is TGTGCCAGCAGCTCCCGGTCCTTGGTCTCTCAAGAGACCCAGTACTTC. Based on the CDR3 plus reference TRBV13 and TRBJ2-5, the full variable domain is AAGVIQSPRHLIKEKRETATLKCYPIPRHDTVYWYQQGPGQDPQFLISFYEKMQSDKGSIPDRFSAQQFSDYHSELNMSSLELGDSALYFCASSSRSLVSQETQYFGPGTRLLVL.

V is TRBV7-2 and J is TRBJ2-5; 9 positions match TRBD2. The CDR3 is 16 residues long. The germline V gene encodes CDR1 SGHTA and CDR2 FQGNSA. V lost 2 bases to trimming and J lost 0 bases; unmatched junction nucleotides: 4. CDR3 protein: CASSLLAGAYQETQYF. The CDR3 DNA reads TGTGCCAGCAGCTTATTAGCGGGAGCCTACCAAGAGACCCAGTACTTC.

The chain links TRBV7-2 to TRBJ2-7, with D perhaps matching TRBD1 (5 bases). This CDR3 is built from 14 residues. Deletions cut 2 bases from V and 3 bases from J, with 11 bases between. Germline values: CDR1 SGHTA, CDR2 FQGNSA. The CDR3 loop is CASSLTGRVYEQYF. CDR3 sequence (DNA): TGTGCCAGCAGCTTAACCGGCAGGGTCTACGAGCAGTACTTC.

This clone was seen a few times. Mismatch with germline at one junction end may stem from a read error. The V gene is TRBV6-5, the J gene TRBJ1-2, with TRBD1 identical over 9 bases. CDR3 length equals 13 residues. From germline, CDR1 is MNHEY and CDR2 SVGAGI. CDR3 sequence: CASSYTARDRAYF. In nucleotides, the CDR3 is TGTGCCAGCAGTTACACAGCCCGGGACAGGGCATACTTC.